This is a list of T cell receptor beta chains from one sample in a study of T cell responses to AZD1222 COVID-19 vaccine. Repertoires were generated with immunoSEQ multiplex PCR, while TCRdb's copy carries only in-frame clones and drops some. Of about 150,000 clones listed, less than 95% were seen once; the top ten hold 5% to 6.5%. The specimen comprised peripheral blood, sampled 28 days after the second AZD1222 dose. The receptor set was obtained from an adult who received the AZD1222 COVID-19 vaccine. The CDR3 runs from the conserved cysteine through the conserved F or W. The D gene is left open where the match is weak. Expanded clones get a size class; other rows say once, few or many, or leave the size out.

- - TRBJ2-3 TRBV6-1 TGTGCCAGCAGTGAAGAGTGGGTCGCAGATACGCAGTATTTT CASSEEWVADTQYF
- - TRBJ1-5 TRBV24-1 TGTGCCACCAGTGATTTGGACAGAGACCAGCATTTT CATSDLDRDQHF
- once TRBJ2-6 TRBV2 TGTGCCAGCTTGCAAAACTCTGGGGCCAACGTCCTGACTTTC CASLQNSGANVLTF
- - TRBJ2-7 TRBV7-5 TGTGCCAGAAGCAAACCAGTCTACGAGCAGTACTTC CARSKPVYEQYF
- - TRBJ2-3 TRBV27 TGTGCCCGCCAAGGGGAAACCGGGGGAATTTTAGATACGCAGTATTTT CARQGETGGILDTQYF
- - TRBJ2-3 TRBV28 TGTGCCAGCAGGGACGACACCACAGATACGCAGTATTTT CASRDDTTDTQYF
TRBD1 - TRBJ1-2 TRBV6-5 TGTGCCAGCAGTCCACCACGACAGGGATCCTATGGCTACACCTTC CASSPPRQGSYGYTF
- - TRBJ2-5 TRBV7-9 TGTGCCAGCAGCCTCTCTATCCTCCAAGAGACCCAGTACTTC CASSLSILQETQYF
- - TRBJ2-1 TRBV9 TGTGCCAGCAGCGTAGGTCTAGTCCCCAATGAGCAGTTCTTC CASSVGLVPNEQFF
- - TRBJ1-2 TRBV19 TGTGCCAGTAGTATAGATCGGACACCCACGGCTAACTATGGCTACACCTTC CASSIDRTPTANYGYTF